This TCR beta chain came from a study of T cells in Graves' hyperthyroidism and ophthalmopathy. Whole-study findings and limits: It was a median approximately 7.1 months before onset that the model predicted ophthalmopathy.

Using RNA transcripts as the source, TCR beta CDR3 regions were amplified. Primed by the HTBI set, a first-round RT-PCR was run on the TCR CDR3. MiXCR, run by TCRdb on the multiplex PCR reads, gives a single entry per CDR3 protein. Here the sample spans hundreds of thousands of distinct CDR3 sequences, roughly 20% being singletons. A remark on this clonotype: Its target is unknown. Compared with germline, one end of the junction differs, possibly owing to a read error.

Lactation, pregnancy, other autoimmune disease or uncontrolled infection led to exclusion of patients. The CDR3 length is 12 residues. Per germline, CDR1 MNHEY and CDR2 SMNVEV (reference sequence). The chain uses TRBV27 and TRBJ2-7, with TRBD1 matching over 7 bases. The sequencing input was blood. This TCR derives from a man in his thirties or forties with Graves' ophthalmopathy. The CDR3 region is CPEWDRLYEQYF. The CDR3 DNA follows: TGCCCCGAATGGGACAGACTCTACGAGCAGTACTTC.